This T cell receptor (beta chain) was recovered during a study of cytomegalovirus exposure and HLA in healthy donors. The CDR3 has 14 residues. With 6 bases clipped from V and 2 bases from J, the junction kept 6 bases outside the gene matches. The germline CDR1 and CDR2 sequences are SNHLY and FYNNEI. Study conclusions and caveats: Through in vitro validation, a few CMV-associated chains were shown to be specific for CMV antigens. Relative to the approximately 630-donor mean, N-insertions were reportedly fewer in an Asian-associated ancestry cluster in a later analysis.

A multiplex PCR was run with 60 Vbeta primers and 13 Jbeta primers. Some clones are missing from TCRdb's copy, which holds only in-frame ones; the method was immunoSEQ multiplex PCR. The sample lists under 200,000 clones; around two thirds were seen once. As regards this clone: Its antigen remains unknown.

The TCR was taken from a man aged 35 to 55 in good health and CMV-seronegative. The V gene is TRBV2, the J gene TRBJ1-2; 7 positions match TRBD1. Sequencing was performed on PBMCs. CDR3 region: CASSFRDSNYGYTF. The CDR3 bases are TGTGCCAGCAGCTTCCGGGACAGCAACTATGGCTACACCTTC.